This TCR beta chain was identified in a study of regulatory T cells in long-lasting Graves disease. Regarding the study as a whole: Whereas about a thousand public clonotypes were shared by new patients, persistent patients shared more, at roughly 3,000.

J was trimmed by 1 base and V by 5 bases; bases with no gene match: 8. Germline lookup yields CDR1 LNHDA and CDR2 SQIVND (reference sequence). The CDR3 is 17 residues long. This clonotype was counted only a few times. As yet, its antigen is unknown. Library construction for TCR beta used iRepertoire HTBI primers and Arm-PCR of CDR3 regions. One entry per CDR3 protein, called by TCRdb with MiXCR from the multiplex PCR reads. The sample lists a few hundred thousand distinct CDR3 sequences; approximately 15% were seen once. Indicated time point: newly diagnosed GD, antithyroid drugs for less than 3 months. Making the TCR library involved RNA that had been extracted from PBMCs. The sample also formed part of further work on T cells in Graves' hyperthyroidism and ophthalmopathy.

The material was peripheral blood mononuclear cells (PBMCs), obtained at new diagnosis, from a patient treated with antithyroid drugs. The clonotype comes from a woman in her forties or fifties with Graves disease. The chain carries TRBV19 and TRBJ2-1, with 10 bases fitting TRBD2. DNA of the CDR3: TGTGCCAGTAGTCCCCGAACTAGCGGGATATCCTACAATGAGCAGTTCTTC. It yields the protein CASSPRTSGISYNEQFF.